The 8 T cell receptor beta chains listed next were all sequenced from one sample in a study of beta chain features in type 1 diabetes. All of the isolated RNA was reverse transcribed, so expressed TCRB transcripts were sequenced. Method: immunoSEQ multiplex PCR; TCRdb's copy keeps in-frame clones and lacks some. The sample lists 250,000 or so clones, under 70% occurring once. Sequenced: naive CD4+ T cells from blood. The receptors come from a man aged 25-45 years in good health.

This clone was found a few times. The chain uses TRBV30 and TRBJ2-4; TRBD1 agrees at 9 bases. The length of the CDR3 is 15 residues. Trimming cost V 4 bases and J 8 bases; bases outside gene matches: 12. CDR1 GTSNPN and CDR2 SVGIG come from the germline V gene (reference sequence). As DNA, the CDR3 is TGTGCCTGGACTGTAGGTGGTGGGACAGGGTACATTCAGTACTTC. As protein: CAWTVGGGTGYIQYF.

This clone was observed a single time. CDR3 in amino acids: CASSQDLTGSRWNEQYF. The CDR3 region has the DNA TGCGCCAGCAGCCAAGATCTAACAGGTAGTCGGTGGAACGAGCAGTACTTC. The chain uses TRBV4-3 and TRBJ2-7, with D possibly matching TRBD1 (5 bases). Germline V gene lookup returns CDR1 LGHNA and CDR2 YSLEER. V lost 0 bases, J lost 5 bases, and 20 bases lay in between. The CDR3 loop spans 17 amino acids.

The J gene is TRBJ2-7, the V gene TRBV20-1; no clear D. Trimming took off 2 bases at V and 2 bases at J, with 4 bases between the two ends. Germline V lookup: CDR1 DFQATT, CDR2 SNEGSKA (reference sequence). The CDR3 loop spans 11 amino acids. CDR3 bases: TGCAGTGCTAGATGGGCCTACGAGCAGTACTTC. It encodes CSARWAYEQYF.

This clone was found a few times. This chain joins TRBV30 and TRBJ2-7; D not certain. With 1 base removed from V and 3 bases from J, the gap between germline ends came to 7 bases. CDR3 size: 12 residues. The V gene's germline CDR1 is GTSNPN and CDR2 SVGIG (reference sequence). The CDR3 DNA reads TGTGCCTGGAGTGCCCACAGCTACGAGCAGTACTTC. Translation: CAWSAHSYEQYF.

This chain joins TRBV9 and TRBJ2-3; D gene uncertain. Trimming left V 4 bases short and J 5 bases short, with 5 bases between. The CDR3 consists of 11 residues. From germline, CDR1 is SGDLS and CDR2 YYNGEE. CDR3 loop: CASSLGDTQYF. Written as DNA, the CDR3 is TGTGCCAGCAGCCTAGGAGATACGCAGTATTTT.

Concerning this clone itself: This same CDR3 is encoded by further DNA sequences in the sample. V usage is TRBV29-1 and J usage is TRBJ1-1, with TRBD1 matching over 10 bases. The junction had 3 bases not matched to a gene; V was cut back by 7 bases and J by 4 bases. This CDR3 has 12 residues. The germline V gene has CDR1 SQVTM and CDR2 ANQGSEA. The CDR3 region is CSARTGGTEAFF. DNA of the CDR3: TGCAGCGCCCGGACAGGGGGCACTGAAGCTTTCTTT.

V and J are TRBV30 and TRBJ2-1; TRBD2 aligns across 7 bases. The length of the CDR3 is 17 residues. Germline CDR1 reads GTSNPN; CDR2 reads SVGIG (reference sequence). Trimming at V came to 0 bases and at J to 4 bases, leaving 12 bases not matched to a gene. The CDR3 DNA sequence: TGTGCCTGGAGTGTTAGGTATGGGACTATGAAGTACAATGAGCAGTTCTTC. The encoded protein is CAWSVRYGTMKYNEQFF.

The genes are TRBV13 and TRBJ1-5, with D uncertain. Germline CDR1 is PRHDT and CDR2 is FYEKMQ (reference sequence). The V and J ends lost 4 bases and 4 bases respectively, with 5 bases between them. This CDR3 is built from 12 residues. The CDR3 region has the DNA TGTGCCAGCAGCTCGGGGAATCAGCCCCAGCATTTT. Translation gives CASSSGNQPQHF.